Sequencing of this T cell receptor beta chain was carried out in a study of cytomegalovirus exposure and HLA in healthy donors. Whole-study findings and limits: The authors considered a cluster of highly shared sequence variants likely to be a sequencing artifact.

This PCR relied on a set of 60 Vbeta primers and 13 Jbeta primers. Measured with immunoSEQ multiplex PCR; TCRdb has only the in-frame clones, and not every one. The sample contains under 150,000 clones, 75% to 80% of which appear only once. A note on this clone: Antigen specificity is unknown.

Deletions cut 0 bases from V and 6 bases from J, with 14 bases between. Germline values: CDR1 KGHSH, CDR2 LQKENI. The CDR3 is 15 amino acids. The sequenced material came from PBMCs. The TCR originated in a young woman in good health and CMV-seronegative. The V gene is TRBV18, the J gene TRBJ1-2; D perhaps matches TRBD1 (5 bases). The CDR3: CASSPPARGTHGYTF. The CDR3 region has the DNA TGTGCCAGCTCACCACCGGCGCGGGGGACGCATGGCTACACCTTC.